The T cell receptor (beta chain) under discussion was sequenced for a study of CD8+CD57+ T cells in acquired aplastic anemia. TCR beta VDJ and CDR3 were profiled, and genomic DNA was the template. TCRdb analysed the reads with MiXCR anew, one entry per CDR3 protein. The table has about 58,000 distinct CDR3 sequences, roughly 60% seen once. Patients picked for sequencing had shown CD8+CD57+ cell expansion detected by flow cytometry. Blood came from patients not yet given any therapy. This CDR3 region has 15 residues. Germline V CDR1 and CDR2: SQVTM, ANQGSEA. V shed 4 bases and J 4 bases; nucleotides not matched to a gene: 11.

What was sequenced was sorted CD4+, CD8+, or CD8+CD57+ T cells (not recorded which) from PBMCs. The sequence was collected from a human donor with aplastic anemia. The V and J genes are TRBV29-1 and TRBJ2-3, with 7 positions matching TRBD1. The CDR3, as DNA: TGCAGCGTTGCGGCGGACCAGGGGGTATCAGATACGCAGTATTTT. Encoded protein: CSVAADQGVSDTQYF.